This T cell receptor beta chain was sequenced during a study of T cell responses to AZD1222 COVID-19 vaccine. Overall study results and limits: Among those given AZD1222, only six were seropositive at baseline. Females outnumbered males among donors, who were mostly white British; clonal diversity was possibly underestimated.

A word on this clone: Its matching antigen is unknown.

TCRdb's table, derived via immunoSEQ multiplex PCR, lists solely in-frame clones and lacks some. The table includes around 130,000 clones, roughly nine tenths detected once. V dropped 3 bases and J dropped 3 bases, with 11 bases sitting between them. The CDR3 has 14 amino acids. CDR1 and CDR2 (germline): KGHSH, LQKENI. The V and J genes are TRBV18 and TRBJ1-2; D may be TRBD1 (5 bases). The sequencing used peripheral blood, collected 28 days after the second AZD1222 dose. This receptor was obtained from an adult who received the AZD1222 COVID-19 vaccine. DNA of the CDR3: TGTGCCAGCTCACCGGTCAGGGACGACTATGGCTACACCTTC. Its translation: CASSPVRDDYGYTF.